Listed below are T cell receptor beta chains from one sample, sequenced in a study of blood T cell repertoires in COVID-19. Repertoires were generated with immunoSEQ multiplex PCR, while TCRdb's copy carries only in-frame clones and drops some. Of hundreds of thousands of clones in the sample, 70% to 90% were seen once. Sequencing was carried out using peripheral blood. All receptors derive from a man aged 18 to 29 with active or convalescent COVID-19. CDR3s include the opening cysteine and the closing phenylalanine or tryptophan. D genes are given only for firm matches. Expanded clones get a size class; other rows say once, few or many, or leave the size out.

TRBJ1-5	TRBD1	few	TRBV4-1	CASSPRDRGNQGNQPQHF	TGCGCCAGCAGCCCCCGGGACAGGGGTAATCAAGGGAATCAGCCCCAGCATTTT
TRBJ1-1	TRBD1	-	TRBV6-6	CASSSTGDEAFF	TGTGCCAGCAGTTCTACAGGGGATGAAGCTTTCTTT
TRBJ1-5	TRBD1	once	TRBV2	CASSEAHRGNQPQHF	TGTGCCAGCAGTGAAGCGCACAGGGGTAATCAGCCCCAGCATTTT
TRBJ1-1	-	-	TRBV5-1	CASSSLRRTEAFF	TGCGCCAGCAGCTCCTTGCGGCGGACTGAAGCTTTCTTT
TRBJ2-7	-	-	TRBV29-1	CSVPQGRNDEQYF	TGCAGCGTACCACAGGGTCGAAACGACGAGCAGTACTTC
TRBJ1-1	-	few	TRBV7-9	CASSPSEGWDTEAFF	TGTGCCAGCAGCCCTAGTGAGGGATGGGACACTGAAGCTTTCTTT
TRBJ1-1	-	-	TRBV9	CASSPGPNTEAFF	TGTGCCAGCAGCCCAGGCCCTAACACTGAAGCTTTCTTT
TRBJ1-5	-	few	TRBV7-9	CASRRRRDNQYSNQPQHF	TGTGCCAGCAGGAGACGCCGGGACAACCAATATAGCAATCAGCCCCAGCATTTT
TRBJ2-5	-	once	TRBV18	CASSLPGTSETQYF	TGTGCCAGCTCACTACCCGGGACTTCAGAGACCCAGTACTTC
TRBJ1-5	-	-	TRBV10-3	CAISESRTSSQHF	TGTGCCATCAGTGAGTCCCGGACAAGCAGCCAGCATTTT
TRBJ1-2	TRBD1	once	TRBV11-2	CASSLEDRVAGGYTF	TGTGCCAGCAGCCTCGAGGACAGGGTTGCGGGTGGCTACACCTTC
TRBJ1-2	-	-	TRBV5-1	CASSLYTAYGYTF	TGCGCCAGCAGCTTGTATACAGCCTATGGCTACACCTTC
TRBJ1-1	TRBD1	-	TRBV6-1	CASSEQGDRLNTEAFF	TGTGCCAGCAGTGAGCAGGGGGACAGGCTGAACACTGAAGCTTTCTTT
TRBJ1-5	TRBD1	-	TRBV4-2	CASSQVGGDGNQPQHF	TGTGCCAGCAGCCAAGTAGGGGGCGATGGCAATCAGCCCCAGCATTTT
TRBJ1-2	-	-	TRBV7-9	CASSPPGVSYGYTF	TGTGCCAGCAGCCCTCCAGGGGTCAGCTATGGCTACACCTTC
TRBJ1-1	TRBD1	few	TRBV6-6	CASSRQGRLMNTEAFF	TGTGCCAGCAGTCGACAGGGGCGCCTCATGAACACTGAAGCTTTCTTT
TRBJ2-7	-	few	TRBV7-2	CASSLNSKPYYEQYF	TGTGCCAGCAGCTTAAACAGTAAGCCCTATTACGAGCAGTACTTC
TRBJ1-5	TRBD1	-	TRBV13	CASSLGTGNQPQHF	TGTGCCAGCAGTTTGGGGACAGGGAATCAGCCCCAGCATTTT
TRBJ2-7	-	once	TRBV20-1	CSARAVYEQYF	TGCAGTGCTAGAGCGGTCTACGAGCAGTACTTC
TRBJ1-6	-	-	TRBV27	CASGKLGLTHNSPLHF	TGTGCCAGCGGAAAGCTGGGACTGACTCATAATTCACCCCTCCACTTT
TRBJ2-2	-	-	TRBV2	CASSEVRASRGTGELFF	TGTGCCAGCAGTGAAGTACGCGCGTCGCGGGGCACCGGGGAGCTGTTTTTT
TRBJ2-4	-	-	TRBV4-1	CASSQANRESLAKNIQYF	TGCGCCAGCAGCCAAGCAAACAGGGAATCCTTAGCCAAAAACATTCAGTACTTC
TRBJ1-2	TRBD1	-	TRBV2	CASSEGARGAYGYTF	TGTGCCAGCAGTGAAGGCGCCAGGGGGGCCTATGGCTACACCTTC
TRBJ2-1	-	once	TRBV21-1	CASSKVGQDRGAHSYNEQFF	TGTGCCAGCAGCAAAGTTGGGCAGGACCGGGGGGCCCACTCCTACAATGAGCAGTTCTTC
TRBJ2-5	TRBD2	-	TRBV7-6	CASSSIAGGNQETQYF	TGTGCCAGCAGCTCCATAGCGGGGGGGAACCAAGAGACCCAGTACTTC
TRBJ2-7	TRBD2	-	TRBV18	CASSPAAGSYEQYF	TGTGCCAGCTCACCAGCAGCGGGGAGCTACGAGCAGTACTTC
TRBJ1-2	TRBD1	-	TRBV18	CASSPTGQADYGYTF	TGTGCCAGCTCACCGACAGGACAGGCGGACTATGGCTACACCTTC
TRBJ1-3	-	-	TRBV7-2	CASSLLSGGGNTIYF	TGTGCCAGCAGCTTACTGTCGGGGGGGGGAAACACCATATATTTT
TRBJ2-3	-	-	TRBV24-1	CATSPSAGWGTDTQYF	TGTGCCACCAGCCCTTCGGCGGGGTGGGGCACAGATACGCAGTATTTT
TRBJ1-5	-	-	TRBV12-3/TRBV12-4	CASSFSFQPQHF	TGTGCCAGCAGTTTCTCGTTTCAGCCCCAGCATTTT
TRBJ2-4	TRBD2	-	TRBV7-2	CASSAIGLADYKNIQYF	TGTGCCAGCAGCGCTATCGGACTAGCGGATTATAAAAACATTCAGTACTTC
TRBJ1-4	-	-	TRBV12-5	CASGLVGEKLFF	TGTGCTAGTGGTTTGGTCGGTGAAAAACTGTTTTTT
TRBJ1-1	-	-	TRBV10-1	CASSESHGESGVAFF	TGCGCCAGCAGTGAGTCCCACGGGGAGTCTGGAGTAGCTTTCTTT
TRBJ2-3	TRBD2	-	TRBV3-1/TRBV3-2	CASSQDCSGGPEITQYF	TGTGCCAGCAGCCAAGACTGCAGCGGGGGCCCAGAGATTACGCAGTATTTT
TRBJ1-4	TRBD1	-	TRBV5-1	CASSFGQVDEKLFF	TGCGCCAGCAGCTTCGGACAGGTGGATGAAAAACTGTTTTTT
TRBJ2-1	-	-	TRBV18	CASSPDRSSYNEQFF	TGTGCCAGCTCGCCCGACAGGAGCTCCTACAATGAGCAGTTCTTC
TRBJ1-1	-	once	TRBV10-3	CAISDGGMGEAFF	TGTGCCATCAGTGACGGGGGGATGGGCGAAGCTTTCTTT
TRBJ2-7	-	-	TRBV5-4	CASSSEPQGYRNEQYF	TGTGCCAGCAGCTCAGAACCCCAGGGTTACCGGAACGAGCAGTACTTC
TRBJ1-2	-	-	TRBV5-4	CASSSAGSNYGYTF	TGTGCCAGCAGCTCTGCAGGATCTAACTATGGCTACACCTTC
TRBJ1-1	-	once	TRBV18	CATGPQGNTEAFF	TGTGCCACAGGCCCTCAAGGGAACACTGAAGCTTTCTTT
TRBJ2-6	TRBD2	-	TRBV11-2	CASRATSGGASGANVLTF	TGTGCCAGCAGAGCAACTAGCGGGGGTGCATCTGGGGCCAACGTCCTGACTTTC
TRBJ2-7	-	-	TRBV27	CASSSRTVGRASVYEQYF	TGTGCCAGCAGTTCCCGGACAGTGGGCCGGGCGAGCGTCTACGAGCAGTACTTC
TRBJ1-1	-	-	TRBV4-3	CASSQERALNTEAFF	TGCGCCAGCAGCCAAGAGAGGGCGTTGAACACTGAAGCTTTCTTT
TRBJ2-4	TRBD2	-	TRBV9	CASSARGGPTRLAKNIQYF	TGTGCCAGCAGCGCACGGGGGGGTCCAACCAGACTAGCCAAAAACATTCAGTACTTC
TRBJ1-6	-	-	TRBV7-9	CASSRQGSPLHF	TGTGCCAGCAGCCGCCAGGGTTCACCCCTCCACTTT
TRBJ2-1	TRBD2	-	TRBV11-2	CASSLHNRGGYNEQFF	TGTGCCAGCAGCTTACACAACCGCGGGGGTTACAATGAGCAGTTCTTC
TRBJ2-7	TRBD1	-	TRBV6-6	CASSYATGSSYEQYF	TGTGCCAGCAGTTACGCGACAGGGAGCTCCTACGAGCAGTACTTC